This record looks at one TCR beta chain sequence and its context. What it binds is not known. The source of the sample is a study of cytomegalovirus exposure and HLA in healthy donors. Study observations and caveats: The authors later linked a missense DCLRE1C variant to TCR beta V- and J-gene trimming.

The primer mix had 60 Vbeta and 13 Jbeta primers. Some clones are missing from TCRdb's copy, which holds only in-frame ones; the method was immunoSEQ multiplex PCR. Of about 130,000 clones listed, about 74% were seen once; the top ten hold approximately 4.3%. The CDR3 covers 14 residues. Germline V gene data show CDR1 as SGHNT and CDR2 as YYREEE (reference sequence). V shed 0 bases and J shed 4 bases, with 8 bases lying between them. The sequenced sample consisted of PBMCs. This chain uses TRBV5-4 with TRBJ2-1, with D possibly matching TRBD1 (6 bases). The receptor was derived from a man in his late teens or twenties in good health and CMV-seropositive. Here the CDR3 reads CASSLEQGYNEQFF. CDR3 in DNA: TGTGCCAGCAGCTTGGAACAGGGATACAATGAGCAGTTCTTC.